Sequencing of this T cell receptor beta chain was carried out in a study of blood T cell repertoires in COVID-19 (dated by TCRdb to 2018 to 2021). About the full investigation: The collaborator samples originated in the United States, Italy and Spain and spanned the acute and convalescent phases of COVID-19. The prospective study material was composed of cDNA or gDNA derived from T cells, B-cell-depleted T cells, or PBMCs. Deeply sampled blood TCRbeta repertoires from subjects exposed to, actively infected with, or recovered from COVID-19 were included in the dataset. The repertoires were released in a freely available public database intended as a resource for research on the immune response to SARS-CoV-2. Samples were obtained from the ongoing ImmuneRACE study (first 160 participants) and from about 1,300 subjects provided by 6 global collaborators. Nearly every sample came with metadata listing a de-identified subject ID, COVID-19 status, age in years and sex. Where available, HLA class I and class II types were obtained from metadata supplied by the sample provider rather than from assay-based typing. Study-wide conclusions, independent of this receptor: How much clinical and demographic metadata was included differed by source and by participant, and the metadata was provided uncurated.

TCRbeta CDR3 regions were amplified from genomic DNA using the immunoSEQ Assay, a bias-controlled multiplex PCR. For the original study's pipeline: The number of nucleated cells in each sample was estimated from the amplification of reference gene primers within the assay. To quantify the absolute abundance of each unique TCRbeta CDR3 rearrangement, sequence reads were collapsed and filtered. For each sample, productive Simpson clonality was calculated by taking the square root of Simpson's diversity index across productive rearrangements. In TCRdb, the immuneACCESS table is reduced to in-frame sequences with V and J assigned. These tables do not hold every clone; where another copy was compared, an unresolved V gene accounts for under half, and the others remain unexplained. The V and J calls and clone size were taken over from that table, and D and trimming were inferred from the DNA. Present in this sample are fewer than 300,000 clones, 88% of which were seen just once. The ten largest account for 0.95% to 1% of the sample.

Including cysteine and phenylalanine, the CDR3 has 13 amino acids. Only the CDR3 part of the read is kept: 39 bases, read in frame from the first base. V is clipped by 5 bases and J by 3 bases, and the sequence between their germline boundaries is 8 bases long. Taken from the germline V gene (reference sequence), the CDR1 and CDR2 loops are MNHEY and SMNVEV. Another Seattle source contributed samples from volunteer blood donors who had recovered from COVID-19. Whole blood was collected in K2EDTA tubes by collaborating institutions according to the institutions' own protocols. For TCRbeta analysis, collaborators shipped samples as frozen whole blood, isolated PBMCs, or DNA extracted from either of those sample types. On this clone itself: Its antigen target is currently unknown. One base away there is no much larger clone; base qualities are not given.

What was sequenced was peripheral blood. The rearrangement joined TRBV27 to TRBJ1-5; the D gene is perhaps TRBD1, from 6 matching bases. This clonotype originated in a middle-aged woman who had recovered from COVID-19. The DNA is TGTGCCAGCAGTCAGGGGCTCAATCAGCCCCAGCATTTT. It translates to CASSQGLNQPQHF.